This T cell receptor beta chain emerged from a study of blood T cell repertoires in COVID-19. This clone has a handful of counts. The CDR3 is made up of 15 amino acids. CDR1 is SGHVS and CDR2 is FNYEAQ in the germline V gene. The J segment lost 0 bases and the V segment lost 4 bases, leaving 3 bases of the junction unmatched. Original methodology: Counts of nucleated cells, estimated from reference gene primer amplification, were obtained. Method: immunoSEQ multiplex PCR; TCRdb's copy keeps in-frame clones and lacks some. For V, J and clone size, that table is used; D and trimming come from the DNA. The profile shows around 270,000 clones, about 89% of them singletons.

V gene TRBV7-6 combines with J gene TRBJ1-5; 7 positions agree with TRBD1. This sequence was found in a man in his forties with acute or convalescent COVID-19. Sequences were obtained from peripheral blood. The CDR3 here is CASSYRGGSNQPQHF. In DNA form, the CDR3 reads TGTGCCAGCAGCTACAGGGGAGGTAGCAATCAGCCCCAGCATTTT.